Included here is one T cell receptor (beta chain) sequence, with context. This specimen comes from a study of shared clonotypes between healthy human individuals. Profiled with immunoSEQ multiplex PCR; TCRdb holds only in-frame clones, not every one. The sample comprises over a million clones, approximately 97% of which are singletons, and roughly 1.2% rests with the top ten. Trimming cost V 6 bases and J 5 bases; bases outside gene matches: 10. The germline gives CDR1 MDHEN, CDR2 SYDVKM. There are 15 residues in the CDR3. The V gene is TRBV28, the J gene TRBJ2-7, with 10 bases aligning to TRBD2. The clonotype was recovered from a young man in good health. The source material was naive CD4+ T cells sorted from blood. The subset was: CD45RA+ positively selected. CDR3 bases: TGTGCCAGCAGGAGAGCGGGAGGGAGGATCCACGAGCAGTACTTC. Translating it yields CASRRAGGRIHEQYF.